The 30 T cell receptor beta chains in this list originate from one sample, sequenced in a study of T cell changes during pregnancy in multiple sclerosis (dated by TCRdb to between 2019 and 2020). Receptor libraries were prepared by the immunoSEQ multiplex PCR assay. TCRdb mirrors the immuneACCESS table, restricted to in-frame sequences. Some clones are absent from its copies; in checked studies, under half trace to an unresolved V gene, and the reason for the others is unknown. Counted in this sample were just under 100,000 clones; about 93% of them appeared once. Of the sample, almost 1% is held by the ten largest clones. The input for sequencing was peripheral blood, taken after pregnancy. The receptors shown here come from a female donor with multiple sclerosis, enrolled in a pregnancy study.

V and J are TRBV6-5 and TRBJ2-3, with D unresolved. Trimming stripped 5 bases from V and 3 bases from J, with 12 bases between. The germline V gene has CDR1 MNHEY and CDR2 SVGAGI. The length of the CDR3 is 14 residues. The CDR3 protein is CASSPMSETDTQYF. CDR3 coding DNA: TGTGCCAGCAGTCCCATGTCGGAGACAGATACGCAGTATTTT.

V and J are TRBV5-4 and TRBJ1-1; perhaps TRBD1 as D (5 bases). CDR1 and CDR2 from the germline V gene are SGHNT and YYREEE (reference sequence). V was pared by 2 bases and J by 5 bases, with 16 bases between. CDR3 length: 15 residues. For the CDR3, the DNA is TGTGCCAGCAGCTTCGGGGGGAATGTAAGGACTGAAGCTTTCTTT. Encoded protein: CASSFGGNVRTEAFF.

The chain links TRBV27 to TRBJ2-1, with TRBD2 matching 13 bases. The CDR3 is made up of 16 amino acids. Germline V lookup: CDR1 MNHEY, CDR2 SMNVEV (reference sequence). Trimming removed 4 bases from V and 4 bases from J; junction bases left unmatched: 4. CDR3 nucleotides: TGTGCCAGCAGTTCCATGACTAGCGGGAGGTACAATGAGCAGTTCTTC. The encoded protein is CASSSMTSGRYNEQFF.

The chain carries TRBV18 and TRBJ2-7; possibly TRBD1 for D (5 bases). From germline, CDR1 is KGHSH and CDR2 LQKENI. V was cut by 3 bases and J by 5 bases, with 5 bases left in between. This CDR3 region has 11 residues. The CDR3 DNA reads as TGTGCCAGCTCACCGGGGCACGAGCAGTACTTC. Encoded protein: CASSPGHEQYF.

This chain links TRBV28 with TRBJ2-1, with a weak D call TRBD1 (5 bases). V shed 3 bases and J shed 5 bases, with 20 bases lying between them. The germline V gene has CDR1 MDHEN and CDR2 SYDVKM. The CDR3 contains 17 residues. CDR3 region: CASSFKLTASPNNEQFF. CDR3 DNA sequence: TGTGCCAGCAGTTTTAAGTTGACAGCGTCCCCTAACAATGAGCAGTTCTTC.

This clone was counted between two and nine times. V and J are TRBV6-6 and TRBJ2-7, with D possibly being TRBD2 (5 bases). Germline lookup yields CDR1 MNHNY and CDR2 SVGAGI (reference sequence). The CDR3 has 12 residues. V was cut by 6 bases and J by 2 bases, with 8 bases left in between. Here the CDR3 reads CASSPSPYEQYF. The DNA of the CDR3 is TGTGCCAGCAGCCCTAGCCCCTACGAGCAGTACTTC.

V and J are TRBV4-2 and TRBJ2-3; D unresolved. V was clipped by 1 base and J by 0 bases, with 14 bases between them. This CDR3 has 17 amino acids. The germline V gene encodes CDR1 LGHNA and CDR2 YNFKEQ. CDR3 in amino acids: CASSQGSFDTSTDTQYF. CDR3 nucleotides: TGTGCCAGCAGCCAAGGCTCATTCGACACGAGCACAGATACGCAGTATTTT.

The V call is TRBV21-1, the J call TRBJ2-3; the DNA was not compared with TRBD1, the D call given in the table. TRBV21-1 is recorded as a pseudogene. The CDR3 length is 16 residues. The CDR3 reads CASSKDRDRGPDTQYF. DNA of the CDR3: TGTGCCAGCAGCAAAGATAGGGACAGGGGCCCAGATACGCAGTATTTT.

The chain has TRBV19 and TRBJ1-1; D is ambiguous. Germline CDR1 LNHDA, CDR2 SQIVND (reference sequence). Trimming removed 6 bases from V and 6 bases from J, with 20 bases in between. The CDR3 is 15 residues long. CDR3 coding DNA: TGTGCCAGTAGGACATTGGCGGTTAAGGAGGCTGAAGCTTTCTTT. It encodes CASRTLAVKEAEAFF.

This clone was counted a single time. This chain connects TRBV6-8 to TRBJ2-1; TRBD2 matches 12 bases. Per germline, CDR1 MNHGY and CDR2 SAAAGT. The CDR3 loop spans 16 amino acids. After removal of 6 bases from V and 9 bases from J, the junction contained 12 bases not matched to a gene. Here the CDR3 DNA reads TGTGCCAGCAGACCCGTACCTAGCGGGAGGGCCAGTGAGCAGTTCTTC. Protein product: CASRPVPSGRASEQFF.

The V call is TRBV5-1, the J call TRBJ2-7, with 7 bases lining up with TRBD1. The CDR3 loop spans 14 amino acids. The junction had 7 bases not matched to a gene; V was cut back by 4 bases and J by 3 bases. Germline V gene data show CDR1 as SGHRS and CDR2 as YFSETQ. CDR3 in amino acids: CASSPRDRDYEQYF. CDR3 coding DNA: TGCGCCAGCAGCCCACGGGACAGAGACTACGAGCAGTACTTC.

This CDR3 is CASSFGTSGSSNTGELFF. CDR3 bases: TGCGCCAGCAGCTTTGGGACTAGCGGGAGTAGTAACACCGGGGAGCTGTTTTTT. The gene calls are TRBV5-1 and TRBJ2-2; 14 bases are a match to TRBD2. Trimming removed 2 bases from V and 2 bases from J; junction bases left unmatched: 5. The CDR3 loop spans 18 amino acids. Germline V gives CDR1 SGHRS, CDR2 YFSETQ.

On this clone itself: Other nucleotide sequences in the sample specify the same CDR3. The CDR3 DNA sequence: TGTGCCAGCAGTGAAGCGCGGGGGAATCAGCCCCAGCATTTT. The encoded protein is CASSEARGNQPQHF. The gene calls are TRBV6-1 and TRBJ1-5, with D possibly being TRBD1 (5 bases). The CDR3 is 14 residues long. Trimming took 0 bases from V and 4 from J, leaving 7 bases between them. From germline, CDR1 is MNHNS and CDR2 SASEGT.

CDR3: CASITGGRSSYEQYF. The CDR3 nucleotides read TGTGCCAGCATAACGGGCGGGAGGAGCTCCTACGAGCAGTACTTC. J is TRBJ2-7 and V is TRBV6-1; 8 bases fit TRBD2. Germline values: CDR1 MNHNS, CDR2 SASEGT. V was pared by 7 bases and J by 0 bases, with 8 bases of the junction left unmatched. The length of the CDR3 is 15 residues.

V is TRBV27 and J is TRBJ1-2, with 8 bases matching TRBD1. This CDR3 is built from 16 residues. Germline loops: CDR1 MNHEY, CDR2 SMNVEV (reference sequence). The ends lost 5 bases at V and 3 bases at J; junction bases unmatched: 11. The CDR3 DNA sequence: TGTGCCAGCAGTCGTCCGCCCGGGACAGGAGACTATGGCTACACCTTC. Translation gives CASSRPPGTGDYGYTF.

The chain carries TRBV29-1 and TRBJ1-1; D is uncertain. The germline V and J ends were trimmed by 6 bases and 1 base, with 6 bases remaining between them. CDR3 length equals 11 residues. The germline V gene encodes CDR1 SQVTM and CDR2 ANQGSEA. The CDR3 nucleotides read TGCAGCGTCATCCCGAACACTGAAGCTTTCTTT. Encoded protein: CSVIPNTEAFF. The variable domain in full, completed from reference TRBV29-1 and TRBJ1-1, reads SAVISQKPSRDICQRGTSLTIQCQVDSQVTMMFWYRQQPGQSLTLIATANQGSEATYESGFVIDKFPISRPNLTFSTLTVSNMSPEDSSIYLCSVIPNTEAFFGQGTRLTVV.

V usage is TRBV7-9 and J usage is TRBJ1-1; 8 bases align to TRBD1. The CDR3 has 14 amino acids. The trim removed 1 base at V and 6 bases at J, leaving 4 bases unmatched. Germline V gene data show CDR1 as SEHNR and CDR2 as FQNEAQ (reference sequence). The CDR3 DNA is TGTGCCAGCAGCTTAGTGTCGACAGGGGCTGAAGCTTTCTTT. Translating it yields CASSLVSTGAEAFF.

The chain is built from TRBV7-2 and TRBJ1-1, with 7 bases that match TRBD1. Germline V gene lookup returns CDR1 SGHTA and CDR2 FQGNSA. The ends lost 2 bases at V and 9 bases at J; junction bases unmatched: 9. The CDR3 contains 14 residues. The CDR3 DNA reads TGTGCCAGCAGCTTACGCGAGACAGGGTTTCAAGCTTTCTTT. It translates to CASSLRETGFQAFF. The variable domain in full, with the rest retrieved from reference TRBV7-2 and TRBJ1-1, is GAGVSQSPSNKVTEKGKDVELRCDPISGHTALYWYRQSLGQGLEFLIYFQGNSAPDKSGLPSDRFSAERTGGSVSTLTIQRTQQEDSAVYLCASSLRETGFQAFFGQGTRLTVV.

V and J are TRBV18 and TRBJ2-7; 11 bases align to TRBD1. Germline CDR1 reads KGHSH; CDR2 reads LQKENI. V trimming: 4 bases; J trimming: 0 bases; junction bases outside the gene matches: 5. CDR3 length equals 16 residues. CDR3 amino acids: CASSLSGTGGSYEQYF. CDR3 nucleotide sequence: TGTGCCAGCTCACTGTCGGGGACAGGGGGCTCCTACGAGCAGTACTTC.

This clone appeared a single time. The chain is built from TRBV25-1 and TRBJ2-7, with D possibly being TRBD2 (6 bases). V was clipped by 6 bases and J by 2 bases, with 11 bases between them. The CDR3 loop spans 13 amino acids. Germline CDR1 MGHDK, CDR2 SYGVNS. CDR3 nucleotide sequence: TGTGCCAGCAGACGGGGGTTAGCCTACGAGCAGTACTTC. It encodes CASRRGLAYEQYF.

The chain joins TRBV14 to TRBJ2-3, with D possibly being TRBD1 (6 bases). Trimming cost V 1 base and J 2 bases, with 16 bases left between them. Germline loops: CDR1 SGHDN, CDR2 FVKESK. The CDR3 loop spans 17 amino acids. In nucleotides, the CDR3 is TGTGCCAGCAGCCAAGGGCCCGGGACACCAGCCACAGATACGCAGTATTTT. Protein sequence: CASSQGPGTPATDTQYF.

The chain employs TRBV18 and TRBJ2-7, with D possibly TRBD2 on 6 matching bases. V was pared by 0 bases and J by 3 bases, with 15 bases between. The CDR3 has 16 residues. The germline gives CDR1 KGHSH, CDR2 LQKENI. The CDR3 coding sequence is TGTGCCAGCTCACCACCGATCGTACTAGCAGGCTACGAGCAGTACTTC. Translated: CASSPPIVLAGYEQYF.

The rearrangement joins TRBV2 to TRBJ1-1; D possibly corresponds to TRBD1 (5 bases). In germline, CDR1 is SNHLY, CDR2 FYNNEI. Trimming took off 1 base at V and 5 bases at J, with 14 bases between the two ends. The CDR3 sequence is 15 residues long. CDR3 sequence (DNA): TGTGCCAGCAGTGAAGGGGGGGAGGGAGAGACTGAAGCTTTCTTT. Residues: CASSEGGEGETEAFF.

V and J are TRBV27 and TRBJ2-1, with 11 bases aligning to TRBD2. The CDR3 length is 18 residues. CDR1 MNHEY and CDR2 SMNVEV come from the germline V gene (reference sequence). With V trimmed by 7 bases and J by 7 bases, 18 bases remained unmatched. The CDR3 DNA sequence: TGTGCCAGCATAAGTCTCTCTAGCGGGAGGAAAGGGGATAATGAGCAGTTCTTC. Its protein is CASISLSSGRKGDNEQFF.

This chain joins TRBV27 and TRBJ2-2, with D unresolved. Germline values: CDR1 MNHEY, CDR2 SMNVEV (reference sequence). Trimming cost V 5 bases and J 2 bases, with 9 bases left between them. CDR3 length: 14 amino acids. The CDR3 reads CASSPSVNTGELFF. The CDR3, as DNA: TGTGCCAGCAGTCCCAGCGTTAACACCGGGGAGCTGTTTTTT.

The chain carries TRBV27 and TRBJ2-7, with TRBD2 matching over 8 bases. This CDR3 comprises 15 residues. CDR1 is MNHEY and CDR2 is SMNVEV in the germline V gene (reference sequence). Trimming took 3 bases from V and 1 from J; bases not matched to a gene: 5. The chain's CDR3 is CASSFISGSSYEQYF. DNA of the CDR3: TGTGCCAGCAGTTTTATCAGCGGGAGTTCCTACGAGCAGTACTTC.

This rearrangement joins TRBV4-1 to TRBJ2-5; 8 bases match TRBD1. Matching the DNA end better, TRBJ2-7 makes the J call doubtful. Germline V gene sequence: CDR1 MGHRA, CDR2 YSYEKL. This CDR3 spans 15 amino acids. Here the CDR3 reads CASSQDVQGAYEQYF. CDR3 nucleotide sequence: TGCGCCAGCAGCCAAGATGTGCAGGGGGCATACGAGCAGTACTTC.

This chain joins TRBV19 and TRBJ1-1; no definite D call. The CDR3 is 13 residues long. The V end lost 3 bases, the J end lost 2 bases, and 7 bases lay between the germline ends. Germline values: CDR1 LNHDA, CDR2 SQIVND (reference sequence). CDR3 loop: CASSMSLNTEAFF. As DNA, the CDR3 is TGTGCCAGTAGTATGAGCCTCAACACTGAAGCTTTCTTT.

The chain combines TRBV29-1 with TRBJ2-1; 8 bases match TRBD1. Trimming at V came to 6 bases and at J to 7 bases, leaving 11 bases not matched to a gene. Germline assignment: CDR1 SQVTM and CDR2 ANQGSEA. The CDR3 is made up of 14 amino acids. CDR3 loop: CSVPKGQVTNEQFF. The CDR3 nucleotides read TGCAGCGTCCCAAAGGGACAGGTTACAAATGAGCAGTTCTTC.

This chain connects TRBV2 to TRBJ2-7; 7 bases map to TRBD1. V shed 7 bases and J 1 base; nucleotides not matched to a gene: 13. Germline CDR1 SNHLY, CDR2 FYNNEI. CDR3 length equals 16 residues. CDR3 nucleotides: TGTGCCAGCACTTCCCTGCAGGGGGATCATTCCTACGAGCAGTACTTC. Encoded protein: CASTSLQGDHSYEQYF.